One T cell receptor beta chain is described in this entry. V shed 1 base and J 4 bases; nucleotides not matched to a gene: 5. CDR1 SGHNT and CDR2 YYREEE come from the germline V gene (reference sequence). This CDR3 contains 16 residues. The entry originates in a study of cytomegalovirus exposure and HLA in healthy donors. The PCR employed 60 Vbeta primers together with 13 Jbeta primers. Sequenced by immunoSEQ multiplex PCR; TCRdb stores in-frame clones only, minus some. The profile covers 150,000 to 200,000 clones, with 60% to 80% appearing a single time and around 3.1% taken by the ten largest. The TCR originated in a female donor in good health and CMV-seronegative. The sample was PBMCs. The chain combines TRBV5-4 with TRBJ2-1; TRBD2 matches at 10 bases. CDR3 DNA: TGTGCCAGCAGCTTGCGGCTAGCGGGGGTGTACAATGAGCAGTTCTTC. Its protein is CASSLRLAGVYNEQFF.